Given below is one TCR beta chain in context. Its antigen remains unidentified. Per-base qualities were not stored, and no clone one base away is much larger. Libraries were made using the immunoSEQ multiplex PCR assay. A mixture of 60 forward primers for TCR Vbeta segments and 13 reverse primers for TCR Jbeta segments was used in the multiplex PCR. Amplification of the CDR3 region of rearranged TCR beta genes was performed with a multiplex PCR assay on genomic DNA. On the Illumina HiSeq System, the amplified TCR beta libraries were sequenced as 87-base-pair reads. Per the source publication's procedure: In a later analysis, tens of millions of unique TCR beta chains were counted across the 650 to 750 repertoires, and roughly 11 million of these chains were shared by at least two donors. Raw reads were error-corrected and collapsed into unique sequences with a nearest-neighbor algorithm that merged closely related sequences to remove PCR and sequencing errors. CDR3 sequences were aligned to IMGT reference sequences to assign V, D and J gene segments. For a sequence to be retained, a match of at least six nucleotides was required to both a V gene segment and a J gene segment. A rearrangement was called productive if the CDR3 had no stop codons and remained in frame with V and J, and every other rearrangement was called non-productive. Following IMGT convention, CDR3 was defined as the stretch from the second conserved V-encoded cysteine up to the conserved J-encoded phenylalanine. The earlier analysis of about 620 of the donors excluded sequences that lacked an unambiguous match to a single V gene segment. An earlier analysis of 587 of the donors called V segments functional above 56.7% productive rearrangements and segregating when the between-donor standard deviation exceeded 5%. A statistical classification framework was built for diagnosing cytomegalovirus status from the catalog of TCR beta chain sequences. In a later analysis, V and J genes were assigned by comparing TCR nucleotide sequences against IMGT/GENE-DB human TR gene sequences. Using the TCRdist pipeline, a later analysis assigned CDR3 sequences along with most-parsimonious VDJ recombination scenarios. In a later analysis, every TCR beta chain was defined by the combination of its CDR3 amino acid sequence and its V-gene family, and reads without a unique V-gene family were dropped. In a later analysis, several hundred highly shared, low-generation-probability nucleotide sequences were removed to address suspected cross-contamination and a sequencing artifact. For each public chain, a later analysis derived a clonal expansion index from normalized ranks of inferred template counts within each repertoire. A later analysis computed generation probabilities with a VDJ recombination model fitted to out-of-frame rearrangements, and checked the results against IGoR. A later analysis scored TCR-TCR, TCR-HLA and TCR-CMV co-occurrence with hypergeometric tests, applying a repertoire-size bias correction to TCR pairs. In a later analysis, false discovery rates were estimated by permuting HLA or CMV assignments 20 times. In a later analysis, co-occurring TCRs were grouped with DBSCAN, and TCRdist sequence similarity was added when clustering was performed within HLA-allele-positive subsets. Repertoires with fewer than 30,000 or more than 120,000 public chains were left out of co-occurrence clustering, as were five repertoires with anomalous nucleotide sharing. Entries here come from immuneACCESS through TCRdb and include only in-frame sequences with V and J called. Some clones fail to appear in such tables; in the studies checked, an unresolved V gene covers under half of the shortfall, and the cause of the remainder is unknown. The DNA was the basis for D and trimming; V, J and clone size are from that table. The sample table shows roughly 150,000 clones, and 80% to 90% are seen once. Nearly 2.5% of the sample rests with the top ten.

The sample belongs to a study of cytomegalovirus exposure and HLA in healthy donors (dated by TCRdb to about 2017). Turning to the overall study: According to an earlier analysis of 587 of the donors, about 170 million T cells yielded over 100 million unique TCR beta sequences and about 300 Gb of sequence data. In addition to the first cohort of 666 subjects, a separate validation cohort of 120 different subjects was used. In a later analysis, previously published TCR beta repertoires from 666 donors were re-analyzed and high-resolution HLA genotyping was added so that TCR occurrence patterns could be studied. Typing coverage varied by locus: about 620-640 donors for A, B, C, DRB1 and DQB1; more than 500 for DQA1; more than 600 for DPA1; approximately 490 for DPB1. An earlier analysis of roughly 600 of the donors used high-throughput TCR beta sequencing to judge whether each TCR beta V gene segment behaved as functional or pseudogenic. HLA typing included class I and class II loci at four-digit resolution. About five DR-DQ haplotypes were treated as single units for association and clustering because of strong linkage in the cohort. Donor age, sex, ethnicity and CMV serostatus were compiled together with the repertoire data. On average, roughly 250,000 unique TCR beta nucleotide sequences were sequenced per donor among 398 genotyped donors of the cohort, with roughly 18% of those sequences being non-productive. Every discovery cohort repertoire had been produced on one sequencing platform. Among the approximately 400 genotyped donors, around 81% belonged to the genetic ancestry cluster associated with self-reported Caucasian donors. To predict cytomegalovirus infection status, the study combined high-throughput TCR immunosequencing, statistical association of individual TCRs with disease status, and machine learning. An early release covering about 600 HLA-typed donors comprised 300 to 350 gigabases of sequencing data and 65 million to 100 million unique TCR sequences. The study used immunosequencing to profile the T cell repertoires of approximately 650 subjects and linked those repertoires to cytomegalovirus serostatus. In a later genetic analysis, genome-wide SNP genotypes for 398 of the 666 donors were used, and that subset was treated as a discovery cohort. The study was designed to test whether signatures of past pathogen exposure could be identified by cataloging public T cell receptors. Rather than using new phenotypic data, the later analysis identified candidate immune exposures from TCR beta sequences and from how often those sequences occurred across donors.

Findings and caveats that apply to the study as a whole: In both the original and validation cohorts, the classifier was reported to diagnose cytomegalovirus status with high specificity and sensitivity. A cluster of highly shared sequence variants was judged likely to represent a technical artifact of the sequencing pipeline. Specific HLA alleles were associated with more than 15,000 TCR beta sequences at a false discovery rate of 0.05 in a later analysis. In a later analysis, HLA-associated TCR beta chains were found to be more clonally expanded and to have lower generation probabilities than equally common non-associated chains. It was suggested by the authors that the approach could potentially be generalized to other disease states and immunological phenotypes. In a later analysis, TCR association rates were found to vary across HLA loci, with the most associated TCRs seen for DRB1 alleles and the fewest for HLA-C alleles. A later analysis reported that several top co-occurrence clusters appeared linked to parvovirus B19, influenza, CMV and Epstein-Barr virus. In vitro tests confirmed that three of the cytomegalovirus-associated TCR beta chains recognize cytomegalovirus antigens. In a later genetic analysis, fewer N-insertions in productive TCRs were reported among donors in an Asian-associated ancestry cluster than the roughly 700-donor mean. CMV serostatus was the only immune exposure information available for the cohort. Assigning TCR associations to individual alleles was difficult when HLA alleles, especially DR and DQ, strongly co-occurred. A further reported finding was that TCR beta sequences accurately predicted the HLA-A and HLA-B alleles for most subjects in the first cohort. In this cohort, only TCR beta chains were sequenced, and detectable features were limited by the absence of alpha or paired-chain data. V-gene and J-gene trimming of TCR beta chains was associated with a missense DCLRE1C variant in a later genetic analysis, and the association was replicated in an independent cohort. Correlated functional status among segregating V segments might reflect linkage disequilibrium, but an unknown experimental factor could not be ruled out. The study gave a list of 150 to 200 TCR beta chains associated with cytomegalovirus. Because HLA typing was unavailable for some donors at each locus, only the typed subset was used in association tests. The presence/absence analyses assumed that sequencing depth was roughly uniform across donors, and that assumption may not be true. A later analysis found that most CMV-associated TCR beta chains appeared HLA-restricted, with HLA associations seemingly driven largely by CMV exposure. Across donors, most TCR sequences were observed very rarely, whereas some public TCRs were present in many individuals. Broadly in line with IMGT annotations, most TCR beta V segments showed up in productive rearrangements about 90% or about 30% of the time in an earlier analysis of 587 of the donors. Because counts were too low, some 17 rarely observed V segments, including chromosome 9 orphons, were left out of the earlier analysis of a few hundred of the donors.

The cohort was made up of hundreds of healthy bone marrow donors. All cohort members were sampled while nominally healthy, although unrecorded immune exposures were likely present. The donor tested CMV seronegative and was one of the 352 seronegative cohort members. A peripheral blood sample was provided by each donor, and peripheral blood mononuclear cells were used for TCR beta sequencing. Genomic DNA was extracted from the blood cell samples with the Qiagen DNeasy Blood Extraction Kit. Sequenced input: PBMCs. The sequence came from a male donor in good health and CMV-seronegative.

The sequenced DNA: TGTGCCAGCAGCCAAGATTTGTCCTCGTGGACTAGCGGTACCTACGAGCAGTACTTC. This gives the protein CASSQDLSSWTSGTYEQYF. The receptor chain draws on TRBV4-2 and TRBJ2-7; 10 bases in the junction line up with TRBD2. V has 0 bases trimmed and J has 2 bases trimmed; junction bases matching no gene number 13. CDR1 is given as LGHNA and CDR2 as YNFKEQ, both from the germline V gene. The CDR3 numbers 19 residues from cysteine through phenylalanine. Kept here is only the CDR3 DNA, which spans 57 bases and is read in frame from base 1.